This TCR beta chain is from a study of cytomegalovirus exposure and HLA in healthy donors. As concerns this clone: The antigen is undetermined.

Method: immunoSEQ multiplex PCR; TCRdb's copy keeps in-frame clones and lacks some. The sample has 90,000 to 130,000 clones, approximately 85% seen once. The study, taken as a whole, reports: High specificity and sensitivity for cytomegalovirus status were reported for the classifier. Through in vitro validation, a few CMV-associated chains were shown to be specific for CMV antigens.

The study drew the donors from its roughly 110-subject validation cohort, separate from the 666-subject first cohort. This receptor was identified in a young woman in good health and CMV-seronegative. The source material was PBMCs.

CDR3 protein: CASSLWQGGQPQHF. As DNA, the CDR3 is TGTGCCAGCAGTTTATGGCAGGGGGGTCAGCCCCAGCATTTT. This chain connects TRBV28 to TRBJ1-5, with TRBD1 matching 7 bases. Germline V gene data show CDR1 as MDHEN and CDR2 as SYDVKM. The V and J ends lost 0 bases and 6 bases, in that order; junction bases with no gene match: 2. The CDR3 extends over 14 amino acids.